This T cell receptor beta chain originates from a study of blood T cells in healthy people across ages. PCR was performed a second time for about 7 to 11 cycles using a sample-barcoded 5' primer and a J-beta primer mix. TCRdb redid the calling of the 5' RACE reads with MiXCR, one entry per CDR3 protein. This repertoire shows some 930,000 distinct CDR3 sequences, 25% to 30% found once; its top ten account for around 9.6%. These same records also appear under a second study, on T cells of mothers and their children.

Specimen: blood. The receptor was derived from a woman aged 40 to 55 in good health.

The CDR3 is CASSPGRRQGASGKLFF. CDR3 bases: TGTGCCAGCAGTCCGGGGAGAAGACAGGGGGCTTCGGGAAAACTGTTTTTT. The chain is built from TRBV12-3 or TRBV12-4 and TRBJ1-4; 10 bases are shared with TRBD1. Trimming took 5 bases from V and 10 from J; bases not matched to a gene: 16. The CDR3 has 17 amino acids.